This T cell receptor beta chain is from a study of blood T cell repertoires in COVID-19. Study at large: Acute-phase and convalescent COVID-19 samples originated in the United States, Italy and Spain.

Per the original methods: Researchers report that nucleated cell counts were estimated from reference gene primer amplification. The data were produced by immunoSEQ multiplex PCR, yet TCRdb's version contains in-frame clones alone and is incomplete. The V and J calls and clone size were taken over from that table, and D and trimming were inferred from the DNA. The data contain tens of thousands of clones, around 86% of them singletons. In germline, CDR1 is SNHLY, CDR2 FYNNEI. V gave up 2 bases and J gave up 5 bases, with 24 bases separating them. The length of the CDR3 is 18 residues. The sequence was collected from a human donor in a cohort sampled during active COVID-19. Sequences were obtained from peripheral blood. The chain uses TRBV2 and TRBJ2-5; weak D call: TRBD1 (7 bases). Here the CDR3 DNA reads TGTGCCAGCAGTGAATTAATGGAGGGGGCGCCTTCACAGGAGACCCAGTACTTC. It is translated as CASSELMEGAPSQETQYF. Based on the CDR3 plus reference TRBV2 and TRBJ2-5, the full variable domain is EPEVTQTPSHQVTQMGQEVILRCVPISNHLYFYWYRQILGQKVEFLVSFYNNEISEKSEIFDDQFSVERPDGSNFTLKIRSTKLEDSAMYFCASSELMEGAPSQETQYFGPGTRLLVL.